The 21 T cell receptor beta chains below come from one sample, sequenced in a study of CD8 T cells in Susac syndrome. With random hexamers, reverse transcription was performed on about 0.5 to 1 ug of RNA. TCRdb re-analysed the immunoSEQ multiplex PCR reads in MiXCR, keeping a single row per CDR3 protein. The data contain under 250,000 distinct CDR3 sequences, around 93% of them seen just once; the ten biggest clones take up around 0.07%. Sequenced input: CD4+ T cells from PBMCs. The receptors stem from a human donor with multiple sclerosis.

The chain uses TRBV5-4 and TRBJ2-2; tentatively, D is TRBD1 or TRBD2 (6 bases each). V was clipped by 4 bases and J by 4 bases, with 14 bases between them. Germline V gene data show CDR1 as SGHNT and CDR2 as YYREEE (reference sequence). The CDR3 is made up of 15 amino acids. CDR3: CASSGRTAGTGELFF. The DNA for the CDR3 is TGTGCCAGCAGCGGCCGGACAGCGGGCACCGGGGAGCTGTTTTTT.

This clonotype was recorded once. The V call is TRBV20-1, the J call TRBJ1-2, with D tentatively TRBD1 (5 bases). This CDR3 is built from 14 residues. The V and J ends lost 1 base and 7 bases respectively, with 16 bases between them. Germline V gene sequence: CDR1 DFQATT, CDR2 SNEGSKA (reference sequence). CDR3 nucleotide sequence: TGCAGTGCTAGAGCGGGGCATCAAGGTCGTGGCTACACCTTC. This gives the protein CSARAGHQGRGYTF.

The chain employs TRBV27 and TRBJ1-1; D is undetermined. The CDR3 extends over 18 amino acids. The V end lost 3 bases, the J end lost 4 bases, and 24 bases lay between the germline ends. The germline V gene encodes CDR1 MNHEY and CDR2 SMNVEV (reference sequence). The CDR3 loop is CASSFLSAAAGLGTEAFF. CDR3 DNA: TGTGCCAGCAGTTTTTTGTCCGCTGCCGCGGGTTTAGGCACTGAAGCTTTCTTT.

The chain has TRBV12-3 or TRBV12-4 and TRBJ1-1; D is undetermined. V dropped 6 bases and J dropped 3 bases, with 17 bases sitting between them. The CDR3 has 15 residues. The CDR3 DNA reads as TGTGCCAGCAGCGGCGGATGGAGGGCGTACACTGAAGCTTTCTTT. Translated: CASSGGWRAYTEAFF.

CDR3 bases: TGTGCCAGCAGTTACCACAGGGGGCAGGGCAATCAGCCCCAGCATTTT. Its translation: CASSYHRGQGNQPQHF. This rearrangement joins TRBV6-6 to TRBJ1-5, with 9 bases lining up with TRBD1. The CDR3 has 16 amino acids. Germline V gene data show CDR1 as MNHNY and CDR2 as SVGAGI (reference sequence). Trimming removed 2 bases from V and 2 bases from J; junction bases left unmatched: 4.

This chain joins TRBV5-1 and TRBJ2-1, with unresolved D. V was clipped by 4 bases and J by 0 bases, with 11 bases between them. Germline assignment: CDR1 SGHRS and CDR2 YFSETQ. CDR3 size: 15 residues. CDR3 protein: CASSADIGSYNEQFF. In DNA form, the CDR3 reads TGCGCCAGCAGCGCCGACATTGGCTCCTACAATGAGCAGTTCTTC.

This clonotype is a singleton in its sample. The rearrangement joins TRBV2 to TRBJ2-2; perhaps D is TRBD1 or TRBD2 (6 bases each). The ends were cut back, 0 bases at V and 1 base at J, with 9 bases in the middle. The CDR3 is 16 amino acids. CDR1 is SNHLY, CDR2 FYNNEI, per germline. CDR3 protein: CASSEAGGGNTGELFF. CDR3 sequence (DNA): TGTGCCAGCAGTGAAGCCGGGGGCGGGAACACCGGGGAGCTGTTTTTT.

V usage is TRBV18 and J usage is TRBJ2-7, with 7 bases matching TRBD1. The CDR3 runs to 14 residues. CDR1 KGHSH and CDR2 LQKENI come from the germline V gene. V was pared by 1 base and J by 1 base, with 1 base of the junction left unmatched. CDR3 region: CASSPRQGSYEQYF. The CDR3 nucleotides are TGTGCCAGCTCACCACGACAGGGTTCCTACGAGCAGTACTTC.

The chain employs TRBV7-9 and TRBJ1-1; 11 nucleotides agree with TRBD1. The CDR3 loop spans 17 amino acids. Germline-derived CDR1 and CDR2 are SEHNR and FQNEAQ (reference sequence). V lost 0 bases to trimming and J lost 4 bases; unmatched junction nucleotides: 7. CDR3 loop: CASSLARTGGQGTEAFF. The CDR3 coding sequence is TGTGCCAGCAGCTTAGCGAGGACAGGGGGCCAGGGCACTGAAGCTTTCTTT.

The V gene is TRBV5-1, the J gene TRBJ2-5; possibly TRBD2 for D (5 bases). CDR3 size: 15 residues. Trimming stripped 3 bases from V and 0 bases from J, with 12 bases between. The germline V gene has CDR1 SGHRS and CDR2 YFSETQ. CDR3 nucleotide sequence: TGCGCCAGCAGCTCGAGGGCGCGAAACCAAGAGACCCAGTACTTC. As protein: CASSSRARNQETQYF.

J is TRBJ2-1 and V is TRBV15, with 9 bases lining up with TRBD2. In germline, CDR1 is LNHNV, CDR2 YYDKDF (reference sequence). V shed 0 bases, J shed 4 bases, and the junction held 7 bases outside the gene matches. This CDR3 has 17 residues. The DNA for the CDR3 is TGTGCCACCAGCAGAGATTTGGGACTAGCAGGATACAATGAGCAGTTCTTC. As protein: CATSRDLGLAGYNEQFF.

V gene TRBV3-1 combines with J gene TRBJ1-1; 8 bases are a match to TRBD1. With 6 bases clipped from V and 5 bases from J, the junction kept 20 bases outside the gene matches. This CDR3 spans 18 amino acids. In germline, CDR1 is LGHDT, CDR2 YNNKEL (reference sequence). Written as DNA, the CDR3 is TGTGCCAGCAGGCGTGCAGGGGGCGCGAGGAGAGGAGGGACTGAAGCTTTCTTT. Translating gives CASRRAGGARRGGTEAFF.

The chain carries TRBV5-1 and TRBJ2-7; 8 nucleotides align to TRBD1. Germline V gene data show CDR1 as SGHRS and CDR2 as YFSETQ. The length of the CDR3 is 15 residues. With V trimmed by 4 bases and J by 6 bases, 12 bases remained unmatched. CDR3 nucleotides: TGCGCCAGCAGCCAGGGGGCCAGGGGGCCTCTCGAGCAGTACTTC. This encodes CASSQGARGPLEQYF.

The chain is built from TRBV7-8 and TRBJ2-2, with a weak D call TRBD1 (6 bases). Per the germline V gene, CDR1 is SGHVS and CDR2 is FQNEAQ. Trimming shortened V by 6 bases and J by 3 bases, and 14 bases separated the two germline ends. This CDR3 is 15 amino acids long. In DNA, the CDR3 is TGTGCCAGCAGTCCGCAGGCAGGGGACACCGGGGAGCTGTTTTTT. This sequence encodes CASSPQAGDTGELFF. Full variable domain (rest looked up from reference TRBV7-8 and TRBJ2-2): GAGVSQSPRYKVAKRGQDVALRCDPISGHVSLFWYQQALGQGPEFLTYFQNEAQLDKSGLPSDRFFAERPEGSVSTLKIQRTQQEDSAVYLCASSPQAGDTGELFFGEGSRLTVL.

The chain links TRBV6-1 to TRBJ2-2; the D gene could be TRBD1 or TRBD2 (5 bases each). The CDR3 consists of 14 residues. Germline V lookup: CDR1 MNHNS, CDR2 SASEGT. The V end lost 11 bases, the J end lost 0 bases, and 13 bases lay between the germline ends. The CDR3: CARGGATNTGELFF. CDR3 DNA: TGTGCCCGGGGCGGAGCAACGAACACCGGGGAGCTGTTTTTT.

This chain connects TRBV5-8 to TRBJ1-1, with 8 bases matching TRBD1. Looked up from germline, CDR1 is SGHTS and CDR2 is YDEGEE. V was clipped by 3 bases and J by 5 bases; unmatched bases: 12. This CDR3 contains 16 residues. CDR3 coding DNA: TGTGCCAGCAGCTCGAGGACAGGGTTGGTTCGGACTGAAGCTTTCTTT. It yields the protein CASSSRTGLVRTEAFF.

For the CDR3, the DNA is TGTGCCAGCAGAAAGGACCGGGACTATTCAGATACGCAGTATTTT. This sequence encodes CASRKDRDYSDTQYF. This chain connects TRBV6-5 to TRBJ2-3; 7 positions agree with TRBD2. Germline V gene lookup returns CDR1 MNHEY and CDR2 SVGAGI. The CDR3 length is 15 residues. The junction had 10 bases not matched to a gene; V was cut back by 6 bases and J by 4 bases.

The chain couples TRBV15 to TRBJ2-3, with D possibly being TRBD2 (7 bases). V lost 3 bases and J 1 base, leaving 17 bases between the germline ends. Germline-derived CDR1 and CDR2 are LNHNV and YYDKDF (reference sequence). This CDR3 comprises 17 residues. The CDR3 coding sequence is TGTGCCACCAGCAGGCGCCGACTAGCAGGGGGCACAGATACGCAGTATTTT. Encoded protein: CATSRRRLAGGTDTQYF.

DNA of the CDR3: TGTGCCAGCACCGACTTGTACAGGGGGCAACTTACGAACACCGGGGAGCTGTTTTTT. Translation: CASTDLYRGQLTNTGELFF. The chain couples TRBV2 to TRBJ2-2; 9 positions agree with TRBD1. The CDR3 sequence is 19 residues long. Germline V gives CDR1 SNHLY, CDR2 FYNNEI. J gave up 0 bases and V 7 bases, and 15 bases lay outside the gene matches.

The gene calls are TRBV30 and TRBJ1-5; the D gene is possibly TRBD1 (5 bases). The CDR3 is 10 amino acids. Trimming cost V 8 bases and J 9 bases, with 11 bases left between them. Per germline, CDR1 GTSNPN and CDR2 SVGIG (reference sequence). The CDR3 loop reads CAVGARPQHF. The CDR3 DNA is TGTGCCGTCGGGGCCCGGCCCCAGCATTTT.

The chain is built from TRBV6-1 and TRBJ2-2; 7 bases map to TRBD2. CDR1 is MNHNS and CDR2 is SASEGT in the germline V gene. The CDR3 length is 17 residues. V lost 5 bases and J lost 3; bases outside the gene matches: 12. The CDR3 DNA follows: TGTGCCAGCAGTCCGACTAGCCCGGACCCCTACACCGGGGAGCTGTTTTTT. Translation: CASSPTSPDPYTGELFF.